A single T cell receptor beta chain is shown here with its context. These data are taken from a study of T cell changes during pregnancy in multiple sclerosis. Produced via immunoSEQ multiplex PCR; TCRdb's table is partial and in-frame only. The data contain under 45,000 clones, 70% to 90% of them singletons. V was clipped by 2 bases and J by 4 bases, with 8 bases between them. The germline gives CDR1 MRHNA, CDR2 SNTAGT. The CDR3 has 13 residues. This sequence was found in a female donor with multiple sclerosis, enrolled in a pregnancy study. The rearrangement joins TRBV6-4 to TRBJ1-1; D unclear. This specimen consisted of CD8+ T cells from peripheral blood mononuclear cells, obtained in the first trimester of pregnancy. The CDR3 region has the DNA TGTGCCAGCAGTGACGGGCGGGGCACTGAAGCTTTCTTT. This encodes CASSDGRGTEAFF.